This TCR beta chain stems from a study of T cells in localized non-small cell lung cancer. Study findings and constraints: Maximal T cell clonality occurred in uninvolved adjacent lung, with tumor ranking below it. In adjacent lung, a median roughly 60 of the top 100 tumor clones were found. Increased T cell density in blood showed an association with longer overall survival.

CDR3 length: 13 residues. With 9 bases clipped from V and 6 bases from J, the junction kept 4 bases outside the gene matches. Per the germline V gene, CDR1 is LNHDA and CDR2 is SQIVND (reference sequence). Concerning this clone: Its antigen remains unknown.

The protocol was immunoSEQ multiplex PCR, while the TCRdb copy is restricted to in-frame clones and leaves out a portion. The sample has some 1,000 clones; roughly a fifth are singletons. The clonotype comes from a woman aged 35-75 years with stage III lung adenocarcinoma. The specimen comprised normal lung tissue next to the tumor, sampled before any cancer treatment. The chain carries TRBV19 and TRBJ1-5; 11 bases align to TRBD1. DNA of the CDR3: TGTGCCAGCGGACAGGGGGCGAGTCAGCCCCAGCATTTT. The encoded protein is CASGQGASQPQHF.